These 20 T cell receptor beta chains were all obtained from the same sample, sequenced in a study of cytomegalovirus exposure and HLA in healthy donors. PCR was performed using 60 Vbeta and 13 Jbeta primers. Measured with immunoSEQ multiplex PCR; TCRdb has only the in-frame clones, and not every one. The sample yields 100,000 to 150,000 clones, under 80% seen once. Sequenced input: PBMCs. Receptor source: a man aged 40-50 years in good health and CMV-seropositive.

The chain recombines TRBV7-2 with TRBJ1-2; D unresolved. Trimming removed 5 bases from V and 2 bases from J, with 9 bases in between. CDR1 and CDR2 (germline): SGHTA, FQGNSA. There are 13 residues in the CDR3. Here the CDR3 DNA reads TGTGCCAGCAGCGTACCGGGAAACTATGGCTACACCTTC. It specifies CASSVPGNYGYTF.

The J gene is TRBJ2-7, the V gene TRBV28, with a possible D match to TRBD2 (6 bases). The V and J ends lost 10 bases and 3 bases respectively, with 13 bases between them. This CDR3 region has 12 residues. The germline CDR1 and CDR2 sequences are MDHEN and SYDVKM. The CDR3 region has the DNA TGTGCCACCGGAGGCGGGAACTACGAGCAGTACTTC. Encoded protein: CATGGGNYEQYF.

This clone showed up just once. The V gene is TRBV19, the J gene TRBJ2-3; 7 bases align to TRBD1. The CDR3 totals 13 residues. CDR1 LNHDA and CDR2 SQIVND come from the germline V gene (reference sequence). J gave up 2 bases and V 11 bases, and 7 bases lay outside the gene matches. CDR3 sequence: CASRDSPTDTQYF. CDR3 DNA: TGTGCCTCCCGGGACAGCCCCACAGATACGCAGTATTTT.

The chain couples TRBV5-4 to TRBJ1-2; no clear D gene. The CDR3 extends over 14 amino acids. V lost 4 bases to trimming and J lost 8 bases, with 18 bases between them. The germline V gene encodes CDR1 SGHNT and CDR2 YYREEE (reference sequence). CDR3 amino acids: CASSPPFFGVGYTF. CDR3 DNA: TGTGCCAGCAGCCCACCCTTCTTCGGAGTAGGCTACACCTTC.

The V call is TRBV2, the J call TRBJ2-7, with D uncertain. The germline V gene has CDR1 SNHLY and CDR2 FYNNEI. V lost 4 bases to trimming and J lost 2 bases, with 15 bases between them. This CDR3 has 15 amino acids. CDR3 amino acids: CASSADRTATYEQYF. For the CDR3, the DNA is TGTGCCAGCAGTGCGGATCGCACAGCAACCTACGAGCAGTACTTC.

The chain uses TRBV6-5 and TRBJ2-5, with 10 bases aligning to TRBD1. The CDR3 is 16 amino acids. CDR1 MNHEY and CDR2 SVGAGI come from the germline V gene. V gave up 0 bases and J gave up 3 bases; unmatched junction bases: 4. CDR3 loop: CASSYSRGTGEETQYF. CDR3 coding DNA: TGTGCCAGCAGTTACTCGAGGGGGACAGGGGAAGAGACCCAGTACTTC.

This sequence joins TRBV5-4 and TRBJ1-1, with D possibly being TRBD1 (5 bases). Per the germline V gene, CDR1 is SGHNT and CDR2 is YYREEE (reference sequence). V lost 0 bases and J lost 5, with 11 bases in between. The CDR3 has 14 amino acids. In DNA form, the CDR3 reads TGTGCCAGCAGCTTGGCGGGGGGTGGAACTGAAGCTTTCTTT. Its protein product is CASSLAGGGTEAFF. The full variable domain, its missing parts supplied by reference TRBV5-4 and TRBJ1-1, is ETGVTQSPTHLIKTRGQQVTLRCSSQSGHNTVSWYQQALGQGPQFIFQYYREEENGRGNFPPRFSGLQFPNYSSELNVNALELDDSALYLCASSLAGGGTEAFFGQGTRLTVV.

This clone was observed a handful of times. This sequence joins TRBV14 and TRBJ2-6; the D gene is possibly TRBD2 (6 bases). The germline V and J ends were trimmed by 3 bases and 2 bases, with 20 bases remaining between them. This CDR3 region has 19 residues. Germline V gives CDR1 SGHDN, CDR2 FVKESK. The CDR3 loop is CASSHLPMAGSPGANVLTF. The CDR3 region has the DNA TGTGCCAGCAGCCACCTCCCTATGGCGGGGTCCCCTGGGGCCAACGTCCTGACTTTC.

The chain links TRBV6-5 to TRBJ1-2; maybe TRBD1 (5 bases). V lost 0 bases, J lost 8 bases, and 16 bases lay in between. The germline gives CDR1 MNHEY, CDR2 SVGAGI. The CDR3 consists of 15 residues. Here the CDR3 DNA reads TGTGCCAGCAGTTACTCGTGGACACCCTTCGGAGGCTACACCTTC. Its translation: CASSYSWTPFGGYTF.

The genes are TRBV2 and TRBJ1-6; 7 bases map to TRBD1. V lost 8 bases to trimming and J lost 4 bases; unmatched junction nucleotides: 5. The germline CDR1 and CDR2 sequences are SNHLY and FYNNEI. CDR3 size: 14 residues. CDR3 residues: CASLGGAYNSPLHF. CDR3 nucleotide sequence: TGTGCCAGCCTAGGGGGCGCGTATAATTCACCCCTCCACTTT.

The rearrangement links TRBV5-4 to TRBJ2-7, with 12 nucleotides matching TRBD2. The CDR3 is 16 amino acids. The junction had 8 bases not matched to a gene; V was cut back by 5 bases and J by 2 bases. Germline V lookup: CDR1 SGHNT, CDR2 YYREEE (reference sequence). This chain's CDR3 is CASSNRGLAGTYEQYF. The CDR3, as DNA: TGTGCCAGCAGTAACCGGGGACTAGCGGGCACCTACGAGCAGTACTTC.

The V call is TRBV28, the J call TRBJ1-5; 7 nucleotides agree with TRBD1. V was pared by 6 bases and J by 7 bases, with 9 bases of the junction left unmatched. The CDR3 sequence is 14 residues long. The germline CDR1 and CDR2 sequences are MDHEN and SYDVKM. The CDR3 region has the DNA TGTGCCAGCAGCGGGGCAGGGGGAAAACAGCCCCAGCATTTT. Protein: CASSGAGGKQPQHF.

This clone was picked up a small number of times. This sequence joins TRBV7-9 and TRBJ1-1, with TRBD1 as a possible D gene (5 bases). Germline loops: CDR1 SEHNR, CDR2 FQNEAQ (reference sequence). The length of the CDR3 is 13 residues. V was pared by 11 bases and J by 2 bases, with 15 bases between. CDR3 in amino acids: CAPVGLLNTEAFF. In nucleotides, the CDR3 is TGTGCCCCCGTGGGGCTCCTTAACACTGAAGCTTTCTTT.

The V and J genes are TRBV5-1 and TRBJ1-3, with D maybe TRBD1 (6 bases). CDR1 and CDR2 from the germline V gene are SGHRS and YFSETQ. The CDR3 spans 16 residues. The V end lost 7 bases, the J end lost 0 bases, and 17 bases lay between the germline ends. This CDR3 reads CASGLGGSSSGNTIYF. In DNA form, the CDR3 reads TGCGCCAGCGGCCTGGGGGGCTCCAGCTCTGGAAACACCATATATTTT.

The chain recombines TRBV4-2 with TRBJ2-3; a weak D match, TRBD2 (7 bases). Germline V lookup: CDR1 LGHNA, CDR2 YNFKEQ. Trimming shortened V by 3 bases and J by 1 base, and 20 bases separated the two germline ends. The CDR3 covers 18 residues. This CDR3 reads CASSHDGGTSERTDTQYF. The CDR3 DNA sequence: TGTGCCAGCAGCCATGATGGGGGCACTAGCGAGCGCACAGATACGCAGTATTTT.

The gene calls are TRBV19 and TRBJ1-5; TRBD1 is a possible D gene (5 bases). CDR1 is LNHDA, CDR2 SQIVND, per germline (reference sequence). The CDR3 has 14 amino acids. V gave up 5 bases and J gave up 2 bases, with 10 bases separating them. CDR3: CASSGRGGNQPQHF. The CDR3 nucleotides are TGTGCCAGTAGTGGGAGGGGAGGCAATCAGCCCCAGCATTTT.

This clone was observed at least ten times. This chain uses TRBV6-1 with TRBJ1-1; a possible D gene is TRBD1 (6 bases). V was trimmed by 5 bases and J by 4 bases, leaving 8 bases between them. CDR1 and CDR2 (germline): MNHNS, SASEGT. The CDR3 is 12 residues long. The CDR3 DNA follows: TGTGCCAGCAGTACCAGGGGCACTGAAGCTTTCTTT. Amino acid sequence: CASSTRGTEAFF.

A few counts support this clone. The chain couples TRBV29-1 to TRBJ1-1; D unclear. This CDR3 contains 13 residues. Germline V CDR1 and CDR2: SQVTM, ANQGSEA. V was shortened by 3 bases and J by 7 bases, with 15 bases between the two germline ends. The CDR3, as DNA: TGCAGCGTTGACCTTGAGGGTCCCCTTGAAGCTTTCTTT. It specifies CSVDLEGPLEAFF.

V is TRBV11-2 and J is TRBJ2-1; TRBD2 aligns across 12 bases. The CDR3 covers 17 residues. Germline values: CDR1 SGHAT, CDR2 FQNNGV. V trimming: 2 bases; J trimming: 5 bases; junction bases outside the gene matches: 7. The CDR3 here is CASSLSASGRGNNEQFF. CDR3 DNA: TGTGCCAGCAGCTTATCGGCTAGCGGGAGGGGGAACAATGAGCAGTTCTTC.

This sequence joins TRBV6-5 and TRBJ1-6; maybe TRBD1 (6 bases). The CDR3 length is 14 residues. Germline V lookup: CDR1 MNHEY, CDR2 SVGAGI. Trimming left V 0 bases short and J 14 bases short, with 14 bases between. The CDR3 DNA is TGTGCCAGCAGTTACTCGAGACAGGCACAGACCCTCCACTTT. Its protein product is CASSYSRQAQTLHF.